This section outlines one T cell receptor beta chain sequence together with its context. This record belongs to a study of blood T cell repertoires in COVID-19. Overall study context: The samples span acute and convalescent COVID-19 from the United States, Italy and Spain.

V shed 4 bases and J shed 6 bases, with 15 bases lying between them. Germline assignment: CDR1 GTSNPN and CDR2 SVGIG (reference sequence). The CDR3 runs to 14 residues. Using immunoSEQ multiplex PCR, the repertoire was profiled, and TCRdb retains in-frame clones only, with some absent. The sample gives 65,000 to 90,000 clones, nearly 85% of which show up once; approximately 28% is in the top ten. This TCR was sampled from a woman older than 75 with acute or convalescent COVID-19. Sequencing was done on a sample of peripheral blood. The rearrangement joins TRBV30 to TRBJ2-2; D is possibly TRBD2 (6 bases). The chain's CDR3 is CAWNYLGGAGELFF. The CDR3 nucleotides read TGTGCCTGGAACTACCTGGGGGGTGCCGGGGAGCTGTTTTTT.